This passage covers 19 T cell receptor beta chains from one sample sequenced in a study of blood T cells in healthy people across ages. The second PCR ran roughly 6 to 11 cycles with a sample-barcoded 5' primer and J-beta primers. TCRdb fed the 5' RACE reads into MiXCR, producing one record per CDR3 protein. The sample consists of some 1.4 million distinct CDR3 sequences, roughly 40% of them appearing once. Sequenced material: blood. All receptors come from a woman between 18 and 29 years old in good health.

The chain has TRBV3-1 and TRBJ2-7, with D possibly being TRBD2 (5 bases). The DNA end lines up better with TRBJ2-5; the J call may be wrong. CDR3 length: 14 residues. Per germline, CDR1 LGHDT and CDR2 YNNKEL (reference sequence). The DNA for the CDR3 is TGTGCCAGCAGCCCCTACGGGGTACAAGAGACCCAGTACTTC. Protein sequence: CASSPYGVQETQYF.

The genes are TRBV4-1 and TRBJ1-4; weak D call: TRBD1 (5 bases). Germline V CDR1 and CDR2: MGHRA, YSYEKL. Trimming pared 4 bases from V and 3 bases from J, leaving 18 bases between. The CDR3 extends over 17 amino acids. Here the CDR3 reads CASSPLPGAGANEKLFF. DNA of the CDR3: TGCGCCAGCAGCCCCCTACCTGGGGCGGGGGCTAATGAAAAACTGTTTTTT.

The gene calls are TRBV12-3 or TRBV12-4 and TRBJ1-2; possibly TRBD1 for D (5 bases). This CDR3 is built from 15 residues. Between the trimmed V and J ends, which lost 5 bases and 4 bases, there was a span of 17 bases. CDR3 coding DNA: TGTGCCAGCAGTCTACTGCGGACAACTCGCTATGGCTACACCTTC. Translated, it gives CASSLLRTTRYGYTF.

This CDR3 reads CAITHREGSGYTF. The DNA for the CDR3 is TGTGCCATCACCCACAGGGAGGGGAGTGGCTACACCTTC. V gene TRBV10-3 combines with J gene TRBJ1-2; possibly TRBD1 for D (6 bases). Germline CDR1 ENHRY, CDR2 SYGVKD. This CDR3 spans 13 amino acids. Trimming stripped 7 bases from V and 7 bases from J, with 16 bases between.

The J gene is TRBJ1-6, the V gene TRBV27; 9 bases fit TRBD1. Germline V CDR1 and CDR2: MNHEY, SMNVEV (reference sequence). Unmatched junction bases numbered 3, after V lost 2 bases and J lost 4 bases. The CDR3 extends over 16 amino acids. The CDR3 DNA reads TGTGCCAGCAGTTTAGTCGGGACAGGGTATAATTCACCCCTCCACTTT. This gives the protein CASSLVGTGYNSPLHF.

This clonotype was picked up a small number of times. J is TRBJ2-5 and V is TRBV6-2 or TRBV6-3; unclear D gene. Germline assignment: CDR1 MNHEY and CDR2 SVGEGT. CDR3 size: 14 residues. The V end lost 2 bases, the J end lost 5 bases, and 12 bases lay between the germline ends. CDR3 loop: CASSYLLGRETQYF. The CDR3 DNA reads TGTGCCAGCAGTTACCTTCTAGGCCGGGAGACCCAGTACTTC.

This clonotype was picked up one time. CDR3 sequence (DNA): TGTGCCTGGAGTATGGTTAACTATGGCTACACCTTC. This translates into CAWSMVNYGYTF. The V call is TRBV30, the J call TRBJ1-2; D is undetermined. V was clipped by 2 bases and J by 1 base, with 5 bases between them. The CDR3 sequence is 12 residues long. Germline V CDR1 and CDR2: GTSNPN, SVGIG (reference sequence).

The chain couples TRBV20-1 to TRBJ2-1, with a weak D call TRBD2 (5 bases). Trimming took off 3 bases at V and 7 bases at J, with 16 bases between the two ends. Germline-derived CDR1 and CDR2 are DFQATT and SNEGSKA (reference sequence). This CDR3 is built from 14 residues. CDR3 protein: CSASGADWGNEQFF. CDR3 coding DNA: TGCAGTGCTAGCGGAGCGGACTGGGGAAATGAGCAGTTCTTC.

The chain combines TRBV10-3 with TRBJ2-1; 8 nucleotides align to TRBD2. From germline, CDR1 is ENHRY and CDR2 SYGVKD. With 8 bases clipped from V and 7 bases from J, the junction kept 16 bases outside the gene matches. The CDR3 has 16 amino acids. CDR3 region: CAIGRVAGSSRNEQFF. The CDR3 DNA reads TGTGCCATCGGTAGGGTAGCGGGATCCTCCCGGAATGAGCAGTTCTTC.

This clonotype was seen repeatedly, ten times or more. The CDR3 nucleotides read TGCAGCGTTGGACAGACTAATGAAAAACTGTTTTTT. Its protein product is CSVGQTNEKLFF. The chain is built from TRBV29-1 and TRBJ1-4, with D tentatively TRBD1 (5 bases). V was trimmed by 4 bases and J by 2 bases, leaving 5 bases between them. CDR1 and CDR2 (germline): SQVTM, ANQGSEA. CDR3 length: 12 amino acids.

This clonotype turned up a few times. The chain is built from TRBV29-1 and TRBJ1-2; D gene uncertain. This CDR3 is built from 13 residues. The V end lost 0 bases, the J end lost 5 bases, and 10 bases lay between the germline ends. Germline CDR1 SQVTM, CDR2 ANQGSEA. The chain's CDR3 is CSVEDAQAYGYTF. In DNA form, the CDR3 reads TGCAGCGTTGAAGATGCTCAGGCATATGGCTACACCTTC.

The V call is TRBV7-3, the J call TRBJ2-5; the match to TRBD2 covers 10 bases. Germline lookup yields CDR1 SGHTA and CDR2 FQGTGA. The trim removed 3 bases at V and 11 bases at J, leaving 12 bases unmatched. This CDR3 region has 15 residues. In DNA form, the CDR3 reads TGTGCCAGCAGCTTCGGGACTAGCGTAAACAATGAGCAGTACTTC. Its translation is CASSFGTSVNNEQYF.

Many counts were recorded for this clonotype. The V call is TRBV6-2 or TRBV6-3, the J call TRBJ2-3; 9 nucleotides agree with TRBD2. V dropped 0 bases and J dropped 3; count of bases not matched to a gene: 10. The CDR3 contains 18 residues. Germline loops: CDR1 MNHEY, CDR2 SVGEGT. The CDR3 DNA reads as TGTGCCAGCAGTTACTCGAAAGGCGGGAGGGTTGGTACAGATACGCAGTATTTT. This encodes CASSYSKGGRVGTDTQYF.

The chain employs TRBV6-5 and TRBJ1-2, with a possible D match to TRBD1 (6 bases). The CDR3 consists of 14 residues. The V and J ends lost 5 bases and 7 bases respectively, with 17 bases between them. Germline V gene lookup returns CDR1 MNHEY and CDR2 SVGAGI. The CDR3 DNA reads TGTGCCAGCAGTAGGGGGGAAGGCCGACGTGGCTACACCTTC. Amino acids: CASSRGEGRRGYTF.

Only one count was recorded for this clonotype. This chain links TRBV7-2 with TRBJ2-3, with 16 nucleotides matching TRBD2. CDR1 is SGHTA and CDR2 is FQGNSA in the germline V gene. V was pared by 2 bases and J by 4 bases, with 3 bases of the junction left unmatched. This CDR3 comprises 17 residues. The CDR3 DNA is TGTGCCAGCAGCTTATCCGGGACTAGCGGGAGGGCAGATACGCAGTATTTT. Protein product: CASSLSGTSGRADTQYF.

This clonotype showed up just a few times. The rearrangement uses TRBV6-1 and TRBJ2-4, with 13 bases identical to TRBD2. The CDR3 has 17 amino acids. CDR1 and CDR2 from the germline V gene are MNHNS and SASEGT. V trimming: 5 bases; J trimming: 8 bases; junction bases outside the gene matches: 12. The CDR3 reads CASSPWTSGSAQHIQYF. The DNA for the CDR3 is TGTGCCAGCAGTCCATGGACTAGCGGGAGTGCCCAGCACATTCAGTACTTC.

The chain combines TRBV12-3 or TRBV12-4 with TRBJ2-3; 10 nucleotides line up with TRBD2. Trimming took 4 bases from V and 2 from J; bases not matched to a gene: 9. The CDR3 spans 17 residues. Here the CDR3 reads CASSSRTSGSYTDTQYF. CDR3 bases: TGTGCCAGCAGTTCCCGGACTAGCGGTTCTTACACAGATACGCAGTATTTT.

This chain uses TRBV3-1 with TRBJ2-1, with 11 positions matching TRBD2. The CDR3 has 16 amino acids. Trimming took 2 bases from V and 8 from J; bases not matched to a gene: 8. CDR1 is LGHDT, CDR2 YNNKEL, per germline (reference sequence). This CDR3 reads CASSQRPSGGSHEQFF. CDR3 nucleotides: TGTGCCAGCAGCCAAAGGCCTAGCGGGGGGTCCCATGAGCAGTTCTTC.

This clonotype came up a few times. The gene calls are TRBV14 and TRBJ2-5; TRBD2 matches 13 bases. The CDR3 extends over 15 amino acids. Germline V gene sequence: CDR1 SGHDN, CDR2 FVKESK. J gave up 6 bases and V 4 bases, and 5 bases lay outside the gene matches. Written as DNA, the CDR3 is TGTGCCAGCAGCCCCTATGGGACTAGCGGGAAGACCCAGTACTTC. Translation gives CASSPYGTSGKTQYF.